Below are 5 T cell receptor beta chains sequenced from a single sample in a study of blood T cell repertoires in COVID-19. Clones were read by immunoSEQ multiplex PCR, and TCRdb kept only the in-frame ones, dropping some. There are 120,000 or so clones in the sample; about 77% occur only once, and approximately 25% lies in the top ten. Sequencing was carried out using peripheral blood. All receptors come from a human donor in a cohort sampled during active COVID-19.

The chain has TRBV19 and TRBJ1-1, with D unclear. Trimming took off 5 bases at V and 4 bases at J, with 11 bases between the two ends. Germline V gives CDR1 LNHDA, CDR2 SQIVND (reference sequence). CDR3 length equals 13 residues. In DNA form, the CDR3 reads TGTGCCAGTAGTGCGAACGAGCTCACTGAAGCTTTCTTT. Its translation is CASSANELTEAFF. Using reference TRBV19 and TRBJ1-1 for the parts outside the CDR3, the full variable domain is DGGITQSPKYLFRKEGQNVTLSCEQNLNHDAMYWYRQDPGQGLRLIYYSQIVNDFQKGDIAEGYSVSREKKESFPLTVTSAQKNPTAFYLCASSANELTEAFFGQGTRLTVV.

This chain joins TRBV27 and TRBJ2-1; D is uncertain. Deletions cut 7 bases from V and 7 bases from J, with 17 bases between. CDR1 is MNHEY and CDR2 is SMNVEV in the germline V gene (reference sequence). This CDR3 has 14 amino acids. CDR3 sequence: CASTYSNTPNEQFF. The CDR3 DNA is TGTGCCAGCACGTACTCCAATACCCCTAATGAGCAGTTCTTC.

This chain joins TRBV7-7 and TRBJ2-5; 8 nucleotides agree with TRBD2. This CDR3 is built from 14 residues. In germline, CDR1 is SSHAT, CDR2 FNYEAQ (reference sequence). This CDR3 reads CASSPSGYQETQYF. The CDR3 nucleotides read TGTGCTAGCTCCCCTAGCGGGTACCAAGAGACCCAGTACTTC.

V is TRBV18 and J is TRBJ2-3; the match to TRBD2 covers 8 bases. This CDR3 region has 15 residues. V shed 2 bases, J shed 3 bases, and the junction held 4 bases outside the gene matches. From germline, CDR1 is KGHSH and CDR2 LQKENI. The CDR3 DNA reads TGTGCCAGCTCACCAGGCGGGGGGCCGACAGATACGCAGTATTTT. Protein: CASSPGGGPTDTQYF. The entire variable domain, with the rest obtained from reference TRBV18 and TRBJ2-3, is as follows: NAGVMQNPRHLVRRRGQEARLRCSPMKGHSHVYWYRQLPEEGLKFMVYLQKENIIDESGMPKERFSAEFPKEGPSILRIQQVVRGDSAAYFCASSPGGGPTDTQYFGPGTRLTVL.

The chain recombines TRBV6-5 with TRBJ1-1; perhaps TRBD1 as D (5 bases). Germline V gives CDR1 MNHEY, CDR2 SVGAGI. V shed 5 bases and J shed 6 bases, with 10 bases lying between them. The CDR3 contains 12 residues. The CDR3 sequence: CASSRRGAEAFF. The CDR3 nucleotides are TGTGCCAGCAGTCGCCGGGGGGCTGAAGCTTTCTTT.